The 26 T cell receptor beta chains presented below share a single source sample, sequenced in a study of T cell repertoires in cytomegalovirus infection. TCRdb re-analysed the reads in MiXCR, keeping a single row per CDR3 protein. The profile shows approximately 500,000 distinct CDR3 sequences, 26% of them singletons. Sequenced material: PBMCs. The receptors were sampled from a human donor in good health (CMV status not recorded). Some clones in this sample may be carry-over from other donors' samples.

The V call is TRBV20-1, the J call TRBJ2-3; D is undetermined. This CDR3 spans 13 amino acids. With 2 bases removed from V and 7 bases from J, the gap between germline ends came to 13 bases. The germline V gene has CDR1 DFQATT and CDR2 SNEGSKA (reference sequence). Here the CDR3 DNA reads TGCAGTGCTAGAAGTCTGTCCACCAATACGCAGTATTTT. Protein product: CSARSLSTNTQYF.

The rearrangement uses TRBV7-2 and TRBJ1-1; D gene ambiguous. The CDR3 totals 14 residues. Trimming shortened V by 2 bases and J by 5 bases, and 12 bases separated the two germline ends. Germline V gene sequence: CDR1 SGHTA, CDR2 FQGNSA. CDR3 coding DNA: TGTGCCAGCAGCTTAAAAAGGGCTGGGACTGAAGCTTTCTTT. The encoded protein is CASSLKRAGTEAFF.

This clonotype was recorded a few times. The rearrangement joins TRBV10-3 to TRBJ2-1, with TRBD2 identical over 8 bases. The CDR3 has 16 residues. The V gene end was trimmed by 6 bases and the J gene end by 0 bases; junction bases not matched to a gene: 7. Germline CDR1 reads ENHRY; CDR2 reads SYGVKD. The CDR3 protein is CAIRGVSGASYNEQFF. The CDR3 coding sequence is TGTGCCATCAGGGGCGTTAGCGGGGCCTCCTACAATGAGCAGTTCTTC.

The rearrangement joins TRBV12-3 or TRBV12-4 to TRBJ2-7, with 9 bases identical to TRBD2. V shed 3 bases, J shed 7 bases, and the junction held 16 bases outside the gene matches. The CDR3 sequence is 17 residues long. This CDR3 is CASSLGAGGAPTREQYF. The DNA for the CDR3 is TGTGCCAGCAGTTTGGGGGCGGGAGGGGCCCCTACGAGAGAGCAGTACTTC.

The gene calls are TRBV20-1 and TRBJ2-3; TRBD2 aligns across 12 bases. Germline lookup yields CDR1 DFQATT and CDR2 SNEGSKA (reference sequence). With V trimmed by 4 bases and J by 0 bases, 14 bases remained unmatched. This CDR3 contains 19 residues. CDR3 nucleotide sequence: TGCAGTGCTATCCAATTGCCTAGCGGGAGGGCCGGGAGCACAGATACGCAGTATTTT. It specifies CSAIQLPSGRAGSTDTQYF.

The table lists this clonotype with a few counts. The chain links TRBV7-2 to TRBJ2-7; 14 nucleotides match TRBD2. The CDR3 contains 16 residues. CDR1 is SGHTA and CDR2 is FQGNSA in the germline V gene. The V and J ends lost 5 bases and 3 bases, in that order; junction bases with no gene match: 6. The CDR3 nucleotides read TGTGCCAGCAGCCGTGGGACTAGCGGGGGTTACTACGAGCAGTACTTC. Its translation is CASSRGTSGGYYEQYF.

The chain has TRBV19 and TRBJ2-7, with a tentative D call TRBD2 (6 bases). The V gene lost 10 bases and the J gene lost 3 bases, with 16 bases spanning the gap. Germline CDR1 reads LNHDA; CDR2 reads SQIVND (reference sequence). The CDR3 contains 13 residues. In DNA form, the CDR3 reads TGTGCCACGGCGGGGTCGCCCCACTACGAGCAGTACTTC. Translating it yields CATAGSPHYEQYF.

The chain recombines TRBV6-5 with TRBJ2-1; D gene uncertain. The V gene lost 0 bases and the J gene lost 7 bases, with 13 bases spanning the gap. The CDR3 length is 15 residues. Germline CDR1 is MNHEY and CDR2 is SVGAGI. The CDR3 spells CASSYSRLPGNEQFF. The DNA for the CDR3 is TGTGCCAGCAGTTACTCCAGACTCCCGGGTAATGAGCAGTTCTTC.

There are a few counts of this clonotype. The rearrangement joins TRBV7-4 to TRBJ2-4, with 8 bases identical to TRBD1. CDR3 length: 14 residues. CDR1 is SGHVT and CDR2 is SQSDAQ in the germline V gene. Losses at the gene ends were 4 bases for V and 8 bases for J; bases not matched to a gene: 7. The CDR3 coding sequence is TGTGCCAGCAGCTCAGACAGGGGAGGCGACATTCAGTACTTC. Amino acid sequence: CASSSDRGGDIQYF.

The chain is built from TRBV14 and TRBJ2-5; 10 bases line up with TRBD2. The CDR3 has 16 residues. Germline CDR1 is SGHDN and CDR2 is FVKESK. V trimming: 4 bases; J trimming: 4 bases; junction bases outside the gene matches: 9. This CDR3 reads CASSRFDRLAGETQYF. CDR3 sequence (DNA): TGTGCCAGCAGCCGATTCGATCGACTAGCGGGAGAGACCCAGTACTTC.

The DNA of the CDR3 is TGTGCCAGCAGTTACTCATGGAGGGGGTACGATGAGCAGTTCTTC. Its translation is CASSYSWRGYDEQFF. The chain employs TRBV6-5 and TRBJ2-1; TRBD1 or TRBD2 may be the D gene (6 bases each). This CDR3 is built from 15 residues. Looked up from germline, CDR1 is MNHEY and CDR2 is SVGAGI. V was clipped by 0 bases and J by 8 bases, with 14 bases between them.

This clonotype came up many times. The rearrangement uses TRBV7-6 and TRBJ2-2, with a weak D call TRBD1 (6 bases). The germline V gene encodes CDR1 SGHVS and CDR2 FNYEAQ. Trimming removed 6 bases from V and 1 base from J, with 9 bases in between. This CDR3 is built from 14 residues. In DNA, the CDR3 is TGTGCCAGCAGTATGACAGGGAACACCGGGGAGCTGTTTTTT. It encodes CASSMTGNTGELFF.

This chain links TRBV7-2 with TRBJ2-1; the match to TRBD2 covers 7 bases. CDR3 size: 19 residues. From germline, CDR1 is SGHTA and CDR2 FQGNSA. V lost 5 bases and J lost 2; bases outside the gene matches: 18. CDR3 protein: CASSPSLGGEGRTYNEQFF. The CDR3 DNA reads TGTGCCAGCAGCCCCTCGCTTGGGGGGGAGGGTCGCACCTACAATGAGCAGTTCTTC.

The J gene is TRBJ1-1, the V gene TRBV7-2, with D perhaps TRBD1 (5 bases). The CDR3 runs to 15 residues. V was clipped by 1 base and J by 5 bases, with 14 bases between them. Germline V CDR1 and CDR2: SGHTA, FQGNSA. CDR3 sequence (DNA): TGTGCCAGCAGCTTAGTCGGGGGGGAGAGGACTGAAGCTTTCTTT. This codes for CASSLVGGERTEAFF.

The chain recombines TRBV9 with TRBJ2-5; maybe TRBD1 (6 bases). Germline lookup yields CDR1 SGDLS and CDR2 YYNGEE. V was shortened by 0 bases and J by 1 base, with 10 bases between the two germline ends. The CDR3 has 15 residues. The DNA of the CDR3 is TGTGCCAGCAGCGTAGACACAGGGATCCAAGAGACCCAGTACTTC. It is translated as CASSVDTGIQETQYF.

This chain links TRBV20-1 with TRBJ2-5; D is ambiguous. The CDR3 sequence is 13 residues long. Trimming pared 3 bases from V and 5 bases from J, leaving 13 bases between. Germline V gives CDR1 DFQATT, CDR2 SNEGSKA (reference sequence). The CDR3 nucleotides are TGCAGTGCTAGTCGAGGCCACGTGGAGACCCAGTACTTC. It encodes CSASRGHVETQYF.

In its sample, this clonotype was seen a few times. The chain is built from TRBV20-1 and TRBJ1-5; D ambiguous. CDR1 is DFQATT and CDR2 is SNEGSKA in the germline V gene (reference sequence). V was trimmed by 3 bases and J by 6 bases, leaving 9 bases between them. The CDR3 has 12 amino acids. The CDR3 loop is CSARDSSQPQHF. The CDR3 nucleotides are TGCAGTGCTAGGGATTCGAGTCAGCCCCAGCATTTT.

The chain combines TRBV7-9 with TRBJ2-1, with 11 bases fitting TRBD1. Germline V gene data show CDR1 as SEHNR and CDR2 as FQNEAQ (reference sequence). The CDR3 consists of 15 residues. V trimming: 4 bases; J trimming: 3 bases; junction bases outside the gene matches: 2. In DNA, the CDR3 is TGTGCCAGCAGCTGGGGACAGGGGGGCTACAATGAGCAGTTCTTC. Protein product: CASSWGQGGYNEQFF.

The CDR3 region has the DNA TGTGCCAGCAGCCGGACTTCCCCCCTGAACACCGGGGAGCTGTTTTTT. Its protein product is CASSRTSPLNTGELFF. The gene calls are TRBV2 and TRBJ2-2; D perhaps matches TRBD2 (5 bases). CDR1 and CDR2 (germline): SNHLY, FYNNEI. V was shortened by 6 bases and J by 1 base, with 15 bases between the two germline ends. The length of the CDR3 is 16 residues.

This clonotype was picked up a small number of times. The CDR3 bases are TGTGCCAGCAGTCTCCACTCGGGACAGGGTGGTAGTCAGCCCCAGCATTTT. Translating it yields CASSLHSGQGGSQPQHF. The chain has TRBV28 and TRBJ1-5; 9 positions agree with TRBD1. Germline V gene sequence: CDR1 MDHEN, CDR2 SYDVKM. This CDR3 spans 17 amino acids. V dropped 5 bases and J dropped 6; count of bases not matched to a gene: 14. The full variable domain, in which reference TRBV28 and TRBJ1-5 provide the parts outside the CDR3, is DVKVTQSSRYLVKRTGEKVFLECVQDMDHENMFWYRQDPGLGLRLIYFSYDVKMKEKGDIPEGYSVSREKKERFSLILESASTNQTSMYLCASSLHSGQGGSQPQHFGDGTRLSIL.

V gene TRBV24-1 combines with J gene TRBJ2-7; D might be TRBD1 (5 bases). The CDR3 covers 11 residues. V lost 12 bases and J lost 5, with 13 bases in between. In germline, CDR1 is KGHDR, CDR2 SFDVKD. The CDR3 coding sequence is TGTGCCTCCCGGCTGACAGACGAGCAGTACGTC. Translated, it gives CASRLTDEQYV.

V gene TRBV3-1 combines with J gene TRBJ2-7; 10 bases are shared with TRBD2. Germline V lookup: CDR1 LGHDT, CDR2 YNNKEL (reference sequence). The CDR3 contains 17 residues. Trimming cost V 7 bases and J 5 bases; bases outside gene matches: 17. The CDR3: CASTNEGGLAGENEQYF. The CDR3 DNA follows: TGTGCCAGCACCAACGAGGGGGGCCTAGCGGGAGAAAACGAGCAGTACTTC.

This clonotype was observed a handful of times. The chain couples TRBV6-2 or TRBV6-3 to TRBJ2-2; 7 bases match TRBD2. Losses at the gene ends were 5 bases for V and 3 bases for J; bases not matched to a gene: 6. Germline V gene sequence: CDR1 MNHEY, CDR2 SVGEGT. The CDR3 extends over 15 amino acids. The CDR3 nucleotides read TGTGCCAGCAGTCCTAAGACTAGCTACACCGGGGAGCTGTTTTTT. Its protein product is CASSPKTSYTGELFF.

The genes are TRBV19 and TRBJ2-2; 8 positions match TRBD2. In germline, CDR1 is LNHDA, CDR2 SQIVND (reference sequence). The CDR3 is 15 amino acids. Trimming removed 2 bases from V and 1 base from J; junction bases left unmatched: 0. CDR3 sequence: CASSITSGNTGELFF. CDR3 DNA sequence: TGTGCCAGTAGTATAACTAGCGGGAACACCGGGGAGCTGTTTTTT.

This clonotype was found a few times. V gene TRBV20-1 combines with J gene TRBJ2-7; no definite D call. CDR3 length: 14 amino acids. V was cut by 0 bases and J by 2 bases, with 11 bases left in between. CDR1 is DFQATT, CDR2 SNEGSKA, per germline (reference sequence). CDR3 nucleotides: TGCAGTGCTAGAGATCCGGCCCGACCCTACGAGCAGTACGTC. It is translated as CSARDPARPYEQYV.

Points on this clonotype: One junction end does not reproduce the germline sequence, and a read error may be involved. The chain carries TRBV18 and TRBJ1-5; no clear D gene. From germline, CDR1 is KGHSH and CDR2 LQKENI. The CDR3 has 17 amino acids. In DNA, the CDR3 is TGTGCCAGCTCACCAGATCTGGGTTCGATTAGCCATCAGCCCCAGCATTTT. Translation: CASSPDLGSISHQPQHF.